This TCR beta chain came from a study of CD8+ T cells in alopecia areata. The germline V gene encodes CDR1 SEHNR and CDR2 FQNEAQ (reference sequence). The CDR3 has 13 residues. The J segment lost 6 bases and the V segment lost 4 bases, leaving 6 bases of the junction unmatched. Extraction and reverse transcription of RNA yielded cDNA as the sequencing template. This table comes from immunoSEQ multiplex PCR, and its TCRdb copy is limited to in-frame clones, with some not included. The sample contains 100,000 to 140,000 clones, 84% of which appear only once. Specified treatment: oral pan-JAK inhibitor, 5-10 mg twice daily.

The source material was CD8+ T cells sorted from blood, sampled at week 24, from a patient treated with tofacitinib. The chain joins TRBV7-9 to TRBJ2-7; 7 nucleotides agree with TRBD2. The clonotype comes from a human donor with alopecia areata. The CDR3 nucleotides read TGTGCCAGCAGCTCGAGGACTAGGGGCGAGCAGTACTTC. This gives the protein CASSSRTRGEQYF.